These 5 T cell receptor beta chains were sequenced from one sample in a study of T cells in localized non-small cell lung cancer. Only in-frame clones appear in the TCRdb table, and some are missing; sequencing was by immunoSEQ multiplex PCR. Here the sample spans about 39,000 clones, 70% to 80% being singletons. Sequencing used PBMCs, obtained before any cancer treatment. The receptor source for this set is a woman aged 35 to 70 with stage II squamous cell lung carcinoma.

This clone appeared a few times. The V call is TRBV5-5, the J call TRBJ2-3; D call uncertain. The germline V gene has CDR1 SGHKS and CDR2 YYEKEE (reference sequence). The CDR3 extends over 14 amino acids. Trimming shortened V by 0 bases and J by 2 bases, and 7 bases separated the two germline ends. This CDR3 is CASSLGGPTDTQYF. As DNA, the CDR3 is TGTGCCAGCAGCTTGGGTGGGCCCACAGATACGCAGTATTTT. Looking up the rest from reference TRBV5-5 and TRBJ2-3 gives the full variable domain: DAGVTQSPTHLIKTRGQQVTLRCSPISGHKSVSWYQQVLGQGPQFIFQYYEKEERGRGNFPDRFSARQFPNYSSELNVNALLLGDSALYLCASSLGGPTDTQYFGPGTRLTVL.

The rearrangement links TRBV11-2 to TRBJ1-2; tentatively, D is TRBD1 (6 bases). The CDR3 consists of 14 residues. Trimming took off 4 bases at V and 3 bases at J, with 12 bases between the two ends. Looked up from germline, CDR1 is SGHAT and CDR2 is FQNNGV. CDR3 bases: TGTGCCAGCAGCTCCCCGCGGGGGCACTATGGCTACACCTTC. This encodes CASSSPRGHYGYTF.

The CDR3 loop is CASRMRILHTEAFF. In nucleotides, the CDR3 is TGTGCCAGCAGGATGCGAATCCTCCACACTGAAGCTTTCTTT. This rearrangement joins TRBV21-1 to TRBJ1-1. TRBV21-1 represents a pseudogene. The CDR3 extends over 14 amino acids.

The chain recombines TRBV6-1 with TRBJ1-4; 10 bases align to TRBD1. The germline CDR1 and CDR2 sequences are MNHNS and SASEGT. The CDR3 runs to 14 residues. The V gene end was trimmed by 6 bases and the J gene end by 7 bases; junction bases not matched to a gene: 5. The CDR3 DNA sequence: TGTGCCAGCAGGACGACAGGGGGCGTTGAAAAACTGTTTTTT. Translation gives CASRTTGGVEKLFF.

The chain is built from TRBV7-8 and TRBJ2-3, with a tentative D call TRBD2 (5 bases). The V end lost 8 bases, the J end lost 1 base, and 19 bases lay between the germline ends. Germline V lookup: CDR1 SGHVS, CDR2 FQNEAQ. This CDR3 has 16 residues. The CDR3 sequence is CASGLRRSFGTDTQYF. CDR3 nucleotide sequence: TGTGCCAGCGGACTGAGGCGGTCGTTCGGCACAGATACGCAGTATTTT.